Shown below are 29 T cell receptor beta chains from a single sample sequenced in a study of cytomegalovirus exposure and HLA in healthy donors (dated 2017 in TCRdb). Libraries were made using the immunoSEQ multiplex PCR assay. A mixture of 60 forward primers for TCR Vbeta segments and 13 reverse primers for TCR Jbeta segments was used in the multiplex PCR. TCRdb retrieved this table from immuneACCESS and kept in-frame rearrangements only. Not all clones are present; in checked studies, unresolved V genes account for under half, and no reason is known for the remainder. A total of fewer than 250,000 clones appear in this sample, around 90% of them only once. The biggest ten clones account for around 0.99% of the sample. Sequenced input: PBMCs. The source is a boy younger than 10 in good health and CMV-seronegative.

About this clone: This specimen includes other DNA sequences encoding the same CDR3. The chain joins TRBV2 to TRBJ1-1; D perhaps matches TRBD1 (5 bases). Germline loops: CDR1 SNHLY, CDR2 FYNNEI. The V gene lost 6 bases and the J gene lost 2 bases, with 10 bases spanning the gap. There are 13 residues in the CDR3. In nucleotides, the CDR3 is TGTGCCAGCAGGGGGCAGAGTAACACTGAAGCTTTCTTT. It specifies CASRGQSNTEAFF. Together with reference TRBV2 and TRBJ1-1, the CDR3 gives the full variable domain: EPEVTQTPSHQVTQMGQEVILRCVPISNHLYFYWYRQILGQKVEFLVSFYNNEISEKSEIFDDQFSVERPDGSNFTLKIRSTKLEDSAMYFCASRGQSNTEAFFGQGTRLTVV.

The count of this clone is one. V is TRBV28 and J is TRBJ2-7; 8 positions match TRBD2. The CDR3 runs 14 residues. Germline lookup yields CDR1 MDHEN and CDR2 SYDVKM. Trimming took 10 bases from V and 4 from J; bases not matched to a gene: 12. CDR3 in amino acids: CAIRSGAGVYEQYF. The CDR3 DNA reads TGTGCCATTCGGTCGGGAGCGGGGGTTTACGAGCAGTACTTC.

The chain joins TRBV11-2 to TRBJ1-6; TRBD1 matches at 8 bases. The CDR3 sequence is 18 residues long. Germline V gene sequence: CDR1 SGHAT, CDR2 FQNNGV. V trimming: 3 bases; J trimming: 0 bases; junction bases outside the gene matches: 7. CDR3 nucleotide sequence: TGTGCCAGCAGCTTCGTAACAGGGGGGAGCTCCTATAATTCACCCCTCCACTTT. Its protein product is CASSFVTGGSSYNSPLHF.

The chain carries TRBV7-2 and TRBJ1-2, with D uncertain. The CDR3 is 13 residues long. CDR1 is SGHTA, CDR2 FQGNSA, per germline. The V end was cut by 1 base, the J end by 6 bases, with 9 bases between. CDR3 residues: CASSLVGSNGYTF. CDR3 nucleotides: TGTGCCAGCAGCTTAGTTGGTTCTAATGGCTACACCTTC.

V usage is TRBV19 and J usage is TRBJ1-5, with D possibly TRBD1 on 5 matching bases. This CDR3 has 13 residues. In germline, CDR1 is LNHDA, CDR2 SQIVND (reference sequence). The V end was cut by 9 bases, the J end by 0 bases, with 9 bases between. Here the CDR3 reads CASQGYSNQPQHF. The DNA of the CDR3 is TGTGCCAGCCAGGGTTATAGCAATCAGCCCCAGCATTTT.

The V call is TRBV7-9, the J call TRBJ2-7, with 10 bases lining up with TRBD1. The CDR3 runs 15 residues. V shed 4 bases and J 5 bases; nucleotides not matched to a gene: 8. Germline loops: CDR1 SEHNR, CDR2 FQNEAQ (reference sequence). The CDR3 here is CASSSSGTGVHEQYF. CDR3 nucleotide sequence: TGTGCCAGCAGCTCTTCCGGGACAGGGGTGCACGAGCAGTACTTC.

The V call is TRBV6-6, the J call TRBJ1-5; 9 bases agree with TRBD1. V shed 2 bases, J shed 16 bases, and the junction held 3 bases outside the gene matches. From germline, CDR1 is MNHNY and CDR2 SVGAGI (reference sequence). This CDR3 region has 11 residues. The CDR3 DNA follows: TGTGCCAGCAGTTACGGGACAGGGCAACATTTT. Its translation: CASSYGTGQHF.

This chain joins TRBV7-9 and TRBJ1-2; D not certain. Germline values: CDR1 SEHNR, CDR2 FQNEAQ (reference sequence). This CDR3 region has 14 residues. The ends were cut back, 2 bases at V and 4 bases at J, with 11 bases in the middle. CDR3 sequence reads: CASSLSTVSYGYTF. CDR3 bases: TGTGCCAGCAGCTTATCAACAGTTAGCTATGGCTACACCTTC.

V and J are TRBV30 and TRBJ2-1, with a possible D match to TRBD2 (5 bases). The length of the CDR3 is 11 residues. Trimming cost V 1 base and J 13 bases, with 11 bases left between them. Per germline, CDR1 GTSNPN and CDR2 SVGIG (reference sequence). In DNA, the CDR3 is TGTGCCTGGAGTGAAGGAGGCGGCCAGTTCTTC. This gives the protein CAWSEGGGQFF.

The CDR3 DNA reads as TGTGCCAGCAGCTCCAAGACAGGGAACGAAGAGACCCAGTACTTC. Translating it yields CASSSKTGNEETQYF. V usage is TRBV7-9 and J usage is TRBJ2-5; 7 bases are shared with TRBD1. V lost 4 bases and J lost 3; bases outside the gene matches: 8. The CDR3 totals 15 residues. Germline CDR1 is SEHNR and CDR2 is FQNEAQ (reference sequence).

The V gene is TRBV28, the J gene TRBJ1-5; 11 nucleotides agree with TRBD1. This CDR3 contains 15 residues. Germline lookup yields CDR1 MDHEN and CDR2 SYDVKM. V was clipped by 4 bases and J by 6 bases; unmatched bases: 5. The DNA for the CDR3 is TGTGCCAGCAGTTCGGACAGGGGGCAGATTCAGCCCCAGCATTTT. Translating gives CASSSDRGQIQPQHF.

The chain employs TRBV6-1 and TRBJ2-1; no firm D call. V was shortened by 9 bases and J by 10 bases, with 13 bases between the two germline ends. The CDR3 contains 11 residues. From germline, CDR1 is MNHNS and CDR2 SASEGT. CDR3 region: CASPGGPEQFF. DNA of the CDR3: TGTGCCAGTCCTGGCGGCCCCGAGCAGTTCTTC.

The CDR3 spells CASSLMGGTGQETQYF. CDR3 in DNA: TGTGCCAGCAGCTTAATGGGCGGGACAGGGCAAGAGACCCAGTACTTC. The rearrangement uses TRBV7-9 and TRBJ2-5; 9 bases match TRBD1. The CDR3 runs to 16 residues. The ends lost 2 bases at V and 2 bases at J; junction bases unmatched: 6. In germline, CDR1 is SEHNR, CDR2 FQNEAQ (reference sequence).

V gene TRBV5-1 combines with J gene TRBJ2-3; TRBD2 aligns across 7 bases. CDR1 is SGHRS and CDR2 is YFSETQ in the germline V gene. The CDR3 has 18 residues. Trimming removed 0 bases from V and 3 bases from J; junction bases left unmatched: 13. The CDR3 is CASSLEVGGRSKTDTQYF. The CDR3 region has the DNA TGCGCCAGCAGCTTGGAAGTCGGGGGGAGGTCAAAAACAGATACGCAGTATTTT.

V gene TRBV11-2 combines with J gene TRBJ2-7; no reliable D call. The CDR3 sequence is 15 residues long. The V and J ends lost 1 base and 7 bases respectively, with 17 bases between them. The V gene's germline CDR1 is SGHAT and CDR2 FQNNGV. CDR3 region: CASSLVRLPPREQYF. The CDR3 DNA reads TGTGCCAGCAGCTTAGTTCGCCTCCCTCCGCGTGAGCAGTACTTC.

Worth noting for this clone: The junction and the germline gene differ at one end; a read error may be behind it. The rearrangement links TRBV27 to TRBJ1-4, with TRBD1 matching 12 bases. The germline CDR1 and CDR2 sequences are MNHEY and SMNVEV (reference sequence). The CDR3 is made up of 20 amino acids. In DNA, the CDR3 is TGTGCCAGCAGCTTATCCCCCCCCGGGACAGGGGGCTCGGGCGGAGAAAAACTGTTTTTT. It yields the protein CASSLSPPGTGGSGGEKLFF.

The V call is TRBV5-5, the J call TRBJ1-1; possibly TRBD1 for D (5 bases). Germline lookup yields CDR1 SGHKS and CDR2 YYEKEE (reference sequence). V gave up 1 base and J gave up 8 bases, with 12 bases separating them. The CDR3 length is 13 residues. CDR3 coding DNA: TGTGCCAGCAGCTTGACTCATGGGGGGGAAGCTTTCTTT. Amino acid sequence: CASSLTHGGEAFF.

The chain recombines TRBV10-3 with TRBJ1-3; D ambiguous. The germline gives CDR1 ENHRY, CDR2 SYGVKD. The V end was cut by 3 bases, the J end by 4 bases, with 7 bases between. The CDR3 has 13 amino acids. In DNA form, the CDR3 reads TGTGCCATCAGTGACCCGGGGGGAAACACCATATATTTT. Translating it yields CAISDPGGNTIYF.

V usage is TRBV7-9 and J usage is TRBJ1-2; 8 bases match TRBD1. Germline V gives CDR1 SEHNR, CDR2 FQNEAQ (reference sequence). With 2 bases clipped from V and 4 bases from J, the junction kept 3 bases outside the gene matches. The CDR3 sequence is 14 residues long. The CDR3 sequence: CASSLSDRVYGYTF. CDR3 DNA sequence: TGTGCCAGCAGCTTATCGGACAGGGTCTATGGCTACACCTTC.

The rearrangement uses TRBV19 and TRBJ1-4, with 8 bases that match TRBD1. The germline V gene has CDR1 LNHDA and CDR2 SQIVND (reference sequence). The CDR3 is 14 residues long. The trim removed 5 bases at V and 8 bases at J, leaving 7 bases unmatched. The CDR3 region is CASSPTGDCEKLFF. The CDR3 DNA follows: TGTGCCAGTAGTCCGACAGGGGATTGCGAAAAACTGTTTTTT. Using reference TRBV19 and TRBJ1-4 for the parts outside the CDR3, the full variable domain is DGGITQSPKYLFRKEGQNVTLSCEQNLNHDAMYWYRQDPGQGLRLIYYSQIVNDFQKGDIAEGYSVSREKKESFPLTVTSAQKNPTAFYLCASSPTGDCEKLFFGSGTQLSVL.

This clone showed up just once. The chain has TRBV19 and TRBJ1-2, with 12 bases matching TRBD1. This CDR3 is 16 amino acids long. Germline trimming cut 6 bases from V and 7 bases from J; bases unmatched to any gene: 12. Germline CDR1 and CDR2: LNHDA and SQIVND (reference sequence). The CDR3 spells CASSPGTGGFVSGYTF. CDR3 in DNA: TGTGCCAGTAGCCCCGGGACAGGGGGCTTTGTCAGTGGCTACACCTTC.

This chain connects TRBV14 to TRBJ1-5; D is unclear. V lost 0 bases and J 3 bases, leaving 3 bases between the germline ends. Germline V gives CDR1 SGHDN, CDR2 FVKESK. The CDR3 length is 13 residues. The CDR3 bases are TGTGCCAGCAGCCAAGATAACAATCAGCCCCAGCATTTT. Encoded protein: CASSQDNNQPQHF.

The CDR3 protein is CASTRGIYEQYF. The DNA of the CDR3 is TGTGCCAGCACCCGGGGGATCTACGAGCAGTACTTC. This chain links TRBV16 with TRBJ2-7, with D possibly being TRBD2 (6 bases). V shed 7 bases and J shed 3 bases, with 10 bases lying between them. Looked up from germline, CDR1 is KGHSY and CDR2 is FQNENV. The CDR3 is made up of 12 amino acids.

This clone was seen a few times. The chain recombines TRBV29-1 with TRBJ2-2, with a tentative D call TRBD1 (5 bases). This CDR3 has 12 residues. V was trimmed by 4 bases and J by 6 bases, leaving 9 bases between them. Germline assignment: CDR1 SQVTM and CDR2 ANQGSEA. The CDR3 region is CSVGKGPGELFF. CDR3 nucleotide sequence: TGCAGCGTTGGCAAGGGGCCCGGGGAGCTGTTTTTT.

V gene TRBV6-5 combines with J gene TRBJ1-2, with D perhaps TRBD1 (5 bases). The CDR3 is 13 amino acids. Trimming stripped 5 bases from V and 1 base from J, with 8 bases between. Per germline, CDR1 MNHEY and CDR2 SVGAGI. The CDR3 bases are TGTGCCAGCAGTAGACAGAATAACTATGGCTACACCTTC. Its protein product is CASSRQNNYGYTF.

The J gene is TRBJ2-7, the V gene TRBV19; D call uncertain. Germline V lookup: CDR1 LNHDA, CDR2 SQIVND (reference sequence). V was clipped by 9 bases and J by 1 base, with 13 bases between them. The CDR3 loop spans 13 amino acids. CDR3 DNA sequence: TGTGCCAGCAGTCTTTCGCTATCCTACGAGCAGTACTTC. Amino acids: CASSLSLSYEQYF.

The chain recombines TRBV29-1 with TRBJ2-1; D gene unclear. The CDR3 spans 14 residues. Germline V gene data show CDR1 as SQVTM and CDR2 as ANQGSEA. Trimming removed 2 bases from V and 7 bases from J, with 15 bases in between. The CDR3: CSVEIAQSWNEQFF. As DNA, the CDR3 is TGCAGCGTTGAAATCGCACAGAGTTGGAATGAGCAGTTCTTC.

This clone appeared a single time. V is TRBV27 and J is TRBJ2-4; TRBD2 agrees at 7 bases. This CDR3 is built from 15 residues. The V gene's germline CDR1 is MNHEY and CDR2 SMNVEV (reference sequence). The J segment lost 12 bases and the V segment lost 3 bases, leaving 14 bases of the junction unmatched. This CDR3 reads CASSLGTTTADPQYF. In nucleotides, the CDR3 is TGTGCCAGCAGTTTGGGGACTACAACGGCAGACCCTCAGTACTTC.

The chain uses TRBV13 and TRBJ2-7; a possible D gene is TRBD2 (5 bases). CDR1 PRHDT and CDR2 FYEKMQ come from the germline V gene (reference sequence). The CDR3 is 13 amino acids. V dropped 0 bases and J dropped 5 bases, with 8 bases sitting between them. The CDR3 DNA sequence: TGTGCCAGCAGCTTAGGGACTACTAACGAGCAGTACTTC. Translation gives CASSLGTTNEQYF.